This T cell receptor (beta chain) is drawn from a study of cytomegalovirus exposure and HLA in healthy donors. This clone was counted once. Generated by immunoSEQ multiplex PCR, the TCRdb table keeps only in-frame clones and is missing some. In the table there are roughly 150,000 clones, just under 90% of which are singletons. The germline gives CDR1 SGHVS, CDR2 FQNEAQ. V lost 1 base to trimming and J lost 0 bases, with 7 bases between them. The CDR3 sequence is 15 residues long. The clonotype was recovered from a woman aged 18-30 years in good health and CMV-seropositive. The genes are TRBV7-8 and TRBJ2-1; D gene ambiguous. The sequencing input was PBMCs. The CDR3 region is CASSLGFSSYNEQFF. The CDR3 DNA sequence: TGTGCCAGCAGCTTAGGGTTTAGCTCCTACAATGAGCAGTTCTTC. Full variable domain (rest looked up from reference TRBV7-8 and TRBJ2-1): GAGVSQSPRYKVAKRGQDVALRCDPISGHVSLFWYQQALGQGPEFLTYFQNEAQLDKSGLPSDRFFAERPEGSVSTLKIQRTQQEDSAVYLCASSLGFSSYNEQFFGPGTRLTVL.